This entry features one T cell receptor beta chain sequence. What it binds is unknown. This CDR3 is built from 13 residues. V lost 1 base, J lost 3 bases, and 8 bases lay in between. Germline V CDR1 and CDR2: SGHNT, YYREEE (reference sequence). The entry originates in a study of T cell responses to AZD1222 COVID-19 vaccine. Study-wide points: Among spike-specific TCRs, nearly half reportedly target unmutated variant regions. Seropositive status at baseline applied to only 5 to 7 AZD1222 recipients. Mostly white British, mostly female donors; authors suggested clonal diversity may be underestimated. Across the whole spike, CD4 TCRs peaked at regions 160-218 and 743-854.

Produced via immunoSEQ multiplex PCR; TCRdb's table is partial and in-frame only. The sample lists over 85,000 clones; about four fifths were seen once. This receptor was obtained from an adult in good health. Sample: peripheral blood, taken on day 0 of AZD1222 vaccination. The genes are TRBV5-4 and TRBJ2-7; tentatively, D is TRBD2 (5 bases). The CDR3 sequence is CASSLPGNYEQYF. The CDR3 nucleotides read TGTGCCAGCAGCTTGCCCGGGAACTACGAGCAGTACTTC. Drawing the rest from reference TRBV5-4 and TRBJ2-7, the complete variable domain is ETGVTQSPTHLIKTRGQQVTLRCSSQSGHNTVSWYQQALGQGPQFIFQYYREEENGRGNFPPRFSGLQFPNYSSELNVNALELDDSALYLCASSLPGNYEQYFGPGTRLTVT.